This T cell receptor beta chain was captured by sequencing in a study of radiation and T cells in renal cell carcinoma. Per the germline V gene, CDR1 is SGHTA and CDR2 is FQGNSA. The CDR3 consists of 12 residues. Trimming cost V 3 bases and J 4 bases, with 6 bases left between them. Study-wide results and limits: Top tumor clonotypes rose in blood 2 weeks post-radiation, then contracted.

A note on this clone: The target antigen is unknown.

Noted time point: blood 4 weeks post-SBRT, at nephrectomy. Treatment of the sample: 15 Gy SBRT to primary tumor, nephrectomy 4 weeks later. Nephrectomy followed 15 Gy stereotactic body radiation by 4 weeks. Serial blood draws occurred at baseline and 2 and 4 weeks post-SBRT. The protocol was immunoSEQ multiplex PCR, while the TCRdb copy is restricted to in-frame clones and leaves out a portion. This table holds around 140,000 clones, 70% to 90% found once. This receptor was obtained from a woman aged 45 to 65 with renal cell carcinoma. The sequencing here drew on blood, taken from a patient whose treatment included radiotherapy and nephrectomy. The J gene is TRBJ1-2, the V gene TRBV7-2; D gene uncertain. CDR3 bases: TGTGCCAGCAGCTTCCCGACCTATGGCTACACCTTC. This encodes CASSFPTYGYTF.